The 2 T cell receptor beta chains presented below share a single source sample, sequenced in a study of blood T cells in healthy people across ages. Then a second PCR, running roughly 7 to 11 cycles, was carried out with a sample-barcoded 5' primer and a J-beta primer mix. One entry per CDR3 protein results from TCRdb running MiXCR on the 5' RACE reads. The sample has roughly 720,000 distinct CDR3 sequences, about 48% seen once. The specimen was blood. All receptors come from a man older than 75 in good health.

The V call is TRBV27, the J call TRBJ1-5, with D unclear. This CDR3 has 12 amino acids. The ends were cut back, 8 bases at V and 4 bases at J, with 9 bases in the middle. Germline V gene lookup returns CDR1 MNHEY and CDR2 SMNVEV (reference sequence). CDR3 nucleotides: TGTGCCAGCGGGGAAGTTAATCAGCCCCAGCATTTT. This codes for CASGEVNQPQHF.

The chain recombines TRBV29-1 with TRBJ2-7; D perhaps matches TRBD1 (6 bases). V shed 0 bases and J shed 3 bases, with 9 bases lying between them. The length of the CDR3 is 13 residues. Germline CDR1 SQVTM, CDR2 ANQGSEA. The DNA for the CDR3 is TGCAGCGTTGAAGATCGCAGGGGCTACGAGCAGTACTTC. Amino acid sequence: CSVEDRRGYEQYF.